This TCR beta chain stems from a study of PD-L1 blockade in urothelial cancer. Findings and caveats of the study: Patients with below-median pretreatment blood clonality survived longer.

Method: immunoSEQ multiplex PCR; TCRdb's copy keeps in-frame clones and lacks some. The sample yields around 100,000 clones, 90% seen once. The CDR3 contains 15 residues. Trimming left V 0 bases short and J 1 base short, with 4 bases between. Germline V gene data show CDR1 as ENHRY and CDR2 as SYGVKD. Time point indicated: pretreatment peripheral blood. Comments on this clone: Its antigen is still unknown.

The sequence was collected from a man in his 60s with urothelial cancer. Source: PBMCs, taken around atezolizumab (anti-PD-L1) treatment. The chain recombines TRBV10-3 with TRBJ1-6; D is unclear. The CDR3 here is CAISESGSYNSPLHF. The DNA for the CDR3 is TGTGCCATCAGTGAGTCCGGTTCCTATAATTCACCCCTCCACTTT.